This passage covers 29 T cell receptor beta chains from one sample sequenced in a study of blood T cell repertoires in COVID-19. Method: immunoSEQ multiplex PCR; TCRdb's copy keeps in-frame clones and lacks some. The sample shows 90,000 to 120,000 clones, more than 70% of them seen only once. The sample was peripheral blood. The receptors originated from a man aged 40-55 years with active or convalescent COVID-19.

The chain couples TRBV11-2 to TRBJ1-2; a possible D gene is TRBD1 (5 bases). With 3 bases removed from V and 3 bases from J, the gap between germline ends came to 14 bases. The CDR3 is made up of 15 amino acids. The germline V gene has CDR1 SGHAT and CDR2 FQNNGV. CDR3 region: CASSFWGEVDYGYTF. The CDR3 region has the DNA TGTGCCAGCAGCTTTTGGGGGGAGGTAGACTATGGCTACACCTTC.

In this sample, this clone turned up a few times. This chain links TRBV4-2 with TRBJ2-5; 12 positions agree with TRBD1. V gave up 3 bases and J gave up 5 bases; unmatched junction bases: 10. CDR3 length equals 17 residues. CDR1 and CDR2 from the germline V gene are LGHNA and YNFKEQ. CDR3 sequence: CASSHATGTGGRETQYF. The CDR3 DNA reads TGTGCCAGCAGCCATGCTACCGGGACAGGGGGCCGGGAGACCCAGTACTTC.

V is TRBV7-2 and J is TRBJ1-1, with TRBD1 matching over 8 bases. V trimming: 5 bases; J trimming: 1 base; junction bases outside the gene matches: 6. CDR3 length: 15 residues. Per the germline V gene, CDR1 is SGHTA and CDR2 is FQGNSA. The CDR3 is CASSTNRGGNTEAFF. CDR3 sequence (DNA): TGTGCCAGCAGCACCAACAGGGGGGGGAACACTGAAGCTTTCTTT.

This CDR3 reads CASSQGLLETQYF. The CDR3 coding sequence is TGCGCCAGCAGCCAAGGTCTTTTGGAGACCCAGTACTTC. The V call is TRBV4-3, the J call TRBJ2-5; D gene uncertain. V was clipped by 1 base and J by 5 bases, with 8 bases between them. Germline assignment: CDR1 LGHNA and CDR2 YSLEER. This CDR3 has 13 residues.

This clone was seen only a few times. The chain combines TRBV18 with TRBJ1-2; D possibly corresponds to TRBD1 (5 bases). CDR3 length: 13 amino acids. V was pared by 3 bases and J by 6 bases, with 11 bases between. Looked up from germline, CDR1 is KGHSH and CDR2 is LQKENI. CDR3 region: CASSPPGLDGYTF. The CDR3 DNA reads TGTGCCAGCTCACCTCCAGGGTTGGATGGCTACACCTTC.

The rearrangement uses TRBV10-3 and TRBJ1-6; D ambiguous. The CDR3 runs to 13 residues. CDR1 ENHRY and CDR2 SYGVKD come from the germline V gene. Trimming left V 0 bases short and J 7 bases short, with 4 bases between. CDR3 protein: CAISESANSPLHF. DNA for the CDR3: TGTGCCATCAGTGAGTCAGCGAATTCACCCCTCCACTTT.

The chain couples TRBV28 to TRBJ2-7, with 12 positions matching TRBD2. The junction had 9 bases not matched to a gene; V was cut back by 3 bases and J by 6 bases. This CDR3 contains 16 residues. The V gene's germline CDR1 is MDHEN and CDR2 SYDVKM. CDR3 DNA sequence: TGTGCCAGCAGTTTCGGACTAGCGGGACTCCAGATCGAGCAGTACTTC. This translates into CASSFGLAGLQIEQYF. Complete variable domain (other parts from reference TRBV28 and TRBJ2-7): DVKVTQSSRYLVKRTGEKVFLECVQDMDHENMFWYRQDPGLGLRLIYFSYDVKMKEKGDIPEGYSVSREKKERFSLILESASTNQTSMYLCASSFGLAGLQIEQYFGPGTRLTVT.

V is TRBV19 and J is TRBJ1-5; D might be TRBD1 (6 bases). Trimming cost V 4 bases and J 7 bases, with 11 bases left between them. Germline V CDR1 and CDR2: LNHDA, SQIVND (reference sequence). The CDR3 consists of 13 residues. CDR3 bases: TGTGCCAGTAGTACAACAGGGTACCAGCCCCAGCATTTT. Protein: CASSTTGYQPQHF.

This chain links TRBV19 with TRBJ2-5; a possible D gene is TRBD1 (6 bases). This CDR3 region has 15 residues. The V and J ends lost 6 bases and 5 bases respectively, with 19 bases between them. The germline V gene encodes CDR1 LNHDA and CDR2 SQIVND (reference sequence). Here the CDR3 reads CASRNTGPVVETQYF. The CDR3, as DNA: TGTGCCAGTAGAAACACAGGGCCCGTGGTGGAGACCCAGTACTTC. Complete variable domain (other parts from reference TRBV19 and TRBJ2-5): DGGITQSPKYLFRKEGQNVTLSCEQNLNHDAMYWYRQDPGQGLRLIYYSQIVNDFQKGDIAEGYSVSREKKESFPLTVTSAQKNPTAFYLCASRNTGPVVETQYFGPGTRLLVL.

The chain couples TRBV27 to TRBJ2-7; 10 positions match TRBD2. Trimming removed 2 bases from V and 2 bases from J; junction bases left unmatched: 9. The length of the CDR3 is 17 residues. Germline lookup yields CDR1 MNHEY and CDR2 SMNVEV (reference sequence). CDR3 in DNA: TGTGCCAGCAGTTTAGTAGCCAGCGGGAGGGCCCCCTACGAGCAGTACTTC. The encoded protein is CASSLVASGRAPYEQYF.

The chain employs TRBV5-1 and TRBJ1-4; weak D call: TRBD1 (6 bases). The CDR3 loop spans 14 amino acids. Germline V gene lookup returns CDR1 SGHRS and CDR2 YFSETQ. The germline V and J ends were trimmed by 1 base and 6 bases, with 10 bases remaining between them. The CDR3, as DNA: TGCGCCAGCAGCTTGCAGGGGCGTGATGAAAAACTGTTTTTT. It is translated as CASSLQGRDEKLFF. Drawing the rest from reference TRBV5-1 and TRBJ1-4, the complete variable domain is KAGVTQTPRYLIKTRGQQVTLSCSPISGHRSVSWYQQTPGQGLQFLFEYFSETQRNKGNFPGRFSGRQFSNSRSEMNVSTLELGDSALYLCASSLQGRDEKLFFGSGTQLSVL.

The chain combines TRBV6-2 or TRBV6-3 with TRBJ2-6; D uncertain. The germline V gene has CDR1 MNHEY and CDR2 SVGEGT. The CDR3 spans 16 residues. V was pared by 0 bases and J by 0 bases, with 6 bases between. The CDR3 bases are TGTGCCAGCAGTTACTCGTTTTACTCTGGGGCCAACGTCCTGACTTTC. Translation: CASSYSFYSGANVLTF.

This clone was seen just once. V is TRBV5-1 and J is TRBJ2-1; 10 positions agree with TRBD2. The CDR3 is 16 amino acids. The J segment lost 7 bases and the V segment lost 2 bases, leaving 9 bases of the junction unmatched. Germline V gives CDR1 SGHRS, CDR2 YFSETQ. DNA for the CDR3: TGCGCCAGCAGCTTCGGACTAGCGGACCGTGGGAATGAGCAGTTCTTC. Translated: CASSFGLADRGNEQFF.

The chain couples TRBV29-1 to TRBJ2-3; TRBD2 matches at 7 bases. There are 14 residues in the CDR3. The V gene's germline CDR1 is SQVTM and CDR2 ANQGSEA. With V trimmed by 6 bases and J by 2 bases, 8 bases remained unmatched. The CDR3 sequence is CSVETSSHTDTQYF. Here the CDR3 DNA reads TGCAGCGTCGAGACTAGCAGCCACACAGATACGCAGTATTTT.

V usage is TRBV14 and J usage is TRBJ1-3; weak D call: TRBD1 (5 bases). This CDR3 contains 14 residues. CDR1 SGHDN and CDR2 FVKESK come from the germline V gene. The germline V and J ends were trimmed by 4 bases and 3 bases, with 10 bases remaining between them. CDR3 DNA sequence: TGTGCCAGCAGCCGTAGGGGTGTTGGAAACACCATATATTTT. Amino acids: CASSRRGVGNTIYF. The entire variable domain, with the rest obtained from reference TRBV14 and TRBJ1-3, is as follows: EAGVTQFPSHSVIEKGQTVTLRCDPISGHDNLYWYRRVMGKEIKFLLHFVKESKQDESGMPNNRFLAERTGGTYSTLKVQPAELEDSGVYFCASSRRGVGNTIYFGEGSWLTVV.

The V and J genes are TRBV6-6 and TRBJ1-2, with D unclear. The germline gives CDR1 MNHNY, CDR2 SVGAGI (reference sequence). Trimming pared 0 bases from V and 8 bases from J, leaving 10 bases between. CDR3 length: 13 amino acids. The CDR3 region is CASSYSEGRGYTF. Written as DNA, the CDR3 is TGTGCCAGCAGTTACTCGGAAGGGAGGGGCTACACCTTC.

This chain links TRBV28 with TRBJ2-2; D not certain. CDR1 is MDHEN and CDR2 is SYDVKM in the germline V gene. The CDR3 runs to 10 residues. Trimming took off 10 bases at V and 5 bases at J, with 5 bases between the two ends. For the CDR3, the DNA is TGTGCCAACTTGACCGGGGAGCTGTTTTTT. Translated: CANLTGELFF. Complete variable domain (other parts from reference TRBV28 and TRBJ2-2): DVKVTQSSRYLVKRTGEKVFLECVQDMDHENMFWYRQDPGLGLRLIYFSYDVKMKEKGDIPEGYSVSREKKERFSLILESASTNQTSMYLCANLTGELFFGEGSRLTVL.

CDR3: CASSPRGGITEAFF. The CDR3 nucleotides are TGTGCCAGCAGTCCCCGGGGAGGGATCACTGAAGCTTTCTTT. This sequence joins TRBV28 and TRBJ1-1, with D hard to call. The V end lost 5 bases, the J end lost 4 bases, and 14 bases lay between the germline ends. The CDR3 extends over 14 amino acids. Looked up from germline, CDR1 is MDHEN and CDR2 is SYDVKM.

The chain has TRBV30 and TRBJ1-3, with D perhaps matching TRBD1 (6 bases). V was cut by 0 bases and J by 3 bases, with 21 bases left in between. The CDR3 has 18 residues. Germline V gene lookup returns CDR1 GTSNPN and CDR2 SVGIG (reference sequence). CDR3 in amino acids: CAWSVPPIDRSFGNTIYF. CDR3 nucleotide sequence: TGTGCCTGGAGTGTGCCGCCGATAGACAGGAGTTTTGGAAACACCATATATTTT.

Only a few counts were recorded for this clone. J is TRBJ2-1 and V is TRBV5-4; D gene unclear. With 0 bases removed from V and 6 bases from J, the gap between germline ends came to 7 bases. This CDR3 is built from 13 residues. Germline loops: CDR1 SGHNT, CDR2 YYREEE (reference sequence). DNA for the CDR3: TGTGCCAGCAGCTTGGTGTCCGGCAATGAGCAGTTCTTC. This translates into CASSLVSGNEQFF.

This rearrangement joins TRBV4-3 to TRBJ2-6, with a tentative D call TRBD2 (5 bases). The CDR3 totals 18 residues. From germline, CDR1 is LGHNA and CDR2 YSLEER. The ends were cut back, 1 base at V and 3 bases at J, with 16 bases in the middle. Here the CDR3 reads CASSQVSAGNRGANVLTF. The CDR3 DNA is TGCGCCAGCAGCCAAGTTTCCGCCGGGAATCGTGGGGCCAACGTCCTGACTTTC.

This sequence joins TRBV28 and TRBJ2-1; 11 positions match TRBD2. From germline, CDR1 is MDHEN and CDR2 SYDVKM. V shed 4 bases and J 7 bases; nucleotides not matched to a gene: 6. The CDR3 length is 15 residues. CDR3 in DNA: TGTGCCAGCAGTTCGATAGCGGGAGGGCGGAATGAGCAGTTCTTC. Residues: CASSSIAGGRNEQFF.

This clone was detected only a few times. The V gene is TRBV11-3, the J gene TRBJ2-7; 14 bases map to TRBD2. V lost 0 bases to trimming and J lost 6 bases; unmatched junction nucleotides: 13. Germline CDR1 is SGHNT and CDR2 is YENEEA. The CDR3 loop spans 19 amino acids. The chain's CDR3 is CASSLESQGLGLAGGEQYF. The CDR3 bases are TGTGCCAGCAGCTTAGAATCCCAGGGGCTCGGACTAGCGGGAGGCGAGCAGTACTTC.

The gene calls are TRBV9 and TRBJ1-6, with 8 bases aligning to TRBD1. CDR1 SGDLS and CDR2 YYNGEE come from the germline V gene. The CDR3 totals 15 residues. J was trimmed by 10 bases and V by 0 bases; bases with no gene match: 6. The CDR3 region is CASSVGQGALSPLHF. The CDR3 DNA reads as TGTGCCAGCAGCGTAGGTCAGGGGGCCTTGTCACCCCTCCACTTT.

This chain links TRBV27 with TRBJ2-1; 10 bases map to TRBD2. This CDR3 comprises 13 residues. The germline gives CDR1 MNHEY, CDR2 SMNVEV (reference sequence). The J segment lost 8 bases and the V segment lost 6 bases, leaving 4 bases of the junction unmatched. CDR3 coding DNA: TGTGCCAGCAGGCTAGCGGGAGCGGATGAGCAGTTCTTC. This codes for CASRLAGADEQFF.

J is TRBJ2-1 and V is TRBV7-2; D might be TRBD2 (5 bases). Trimming took 6 bases from V and 0 from J, leaving 12 bases between them. Per germline, CDR1 SGHTA and CDR2 FQGNSA. The CDR3 is made up of 15 amino acids. CDR3 sequence: CASRTTLSSYNEQFF. In DNA form, the CDR3 reads TGTGCCAGCAGGACTACCCTGAGCTCCTACAATGAGCAGTTCTTC.

This clone was detected once. The CDR3 region has the DNA TGTGCCAGCTCAATAGCGGGAGGGGGCACAGATACGCAGTATTTT. Protein: CASSIAGGGTDTQYF. The gene calls are TRBV18 and TRBJ2-3, with TRBD2 identical over 11 bases. The CDR3 covers 15 residues. CDR1 is KGHSH, CDR2 LQKENI, per germline. After removal of 5 bases from V and 1 base from J, the junction contained 2 bases not matched to a gene.

This chain uses TRBV11-3 with TRBJ2-3, with 9 bases aligning to TRBD2. The CDR3 has 16 amino acids. V was clipped by 2 bases and J by 8 bases; unmatched bases: 11. Per the germline V gene, CDR1 is SGHNT and CDR2 is YENEEA. The CDR3: CASSLRPSGTGVTQYF. The CDR3 region has the DNA TGTGCCAGCAGCTTACGTCCTAGCGGGACGGGAGTTACGCAGTATTTT.

The rearrangement links TRBV11-2 to TRBJ2-7, with TRBD2 matching 9 bases. The CDR3 loop spans 16 amino acids. V lost 5 bases and J lost 3; bases outside the gene matches: 11. Germline CDR1 and CDR2: SGHAT and FQNNGV. The chain's CDR3 is CASSPLRGREGYEQYF. The CDR3 DNA sequence: TGTGCCAGCAGCCCCCTGCGGGGGCGGGAGGGCTACGAGCAGTACTTC.